The clone carrying this T cell receptor beta chain was counted between two and nine times. The gene symbols are mouse symbols. The CDR3 end falls 4 residues outside the read, so it is completed with the germline J gene. At the DNA level, this CDR3 is encoded by other sequences in the same sample as well. The entry originates in a study of CD8+ T cells in alopecia areata. Cells that came from pooled cutaneous lymph nodes were sorted using CD4, CD8alpha, NKG2D, NKG2ACE and other markers. Sequencing templates came from extracted RNA that was reverse transcribed into cDNA. Data came from immunoSEQ multiplex PCR; TCRdb stores just in-frame clones and leaves some out. Singletons are absent from the sample, which has roughly 260,000 clones. Germline V lookup: CDR1 NSHNY, CDR2 SYGAGN. This CDR3 contains 14 residues.

This chain joins TRBV13-1 and TRBJ2-1; 10 nucleotides line up with TRBD2. Sequencing was performed on CD4+ T cells sorted from a lymph node. This clonotype originated in a C3H/HeJ mouse with alopecia areata. For this mouse line, the MHC haplotype is H2-k. CDR3: CASSELGGRAEQFF. Incomplete CDR3 DNA: TGTGCCAGCAGTGAGCTGGGGGGGCGCGCT.